This T cell receptor (beta chain) came from a study of vaccination and CD4 T cells after COVID-19. Study context: Recovered-phase convalescent patients showed SARS-CoV-2 positivity by nasal swab PCR; roughly nine were mild, one severe. Post-COVID samples had a sampling time that fell a median 101 days after diagnosis (range 35 to 161). Taking of post-vaccine samples occurred a median approximately 72 days after dose two (range 14 to 241).

Points on this clonotype: Its specificity is unknown.

CDR1 is DFQATT and CDR2 is SNEGSKA in the germline V gene (reference sequence). The CDR3 length is 16 residues. Trimming removed 0 bases at V and 5 bases at J, with 17 bases between. The Oncomine TCR Beta short-read assay generated sequence data from the DNA of cultured CD4+ T cells. Investigators isolated genomic DNA from cultured CD4+ T cells. Via MiXCR, TCRdb re-called the PCR reads, giving one row per CDR3 protein. The table records roughly 14,000 distinct CDR3 sequences, about two fifths of them present only once. Specified treatment: 10-day PBMC culture with coronavirus spike peptide pools or control peptides (ViraFEST assay).

This TCR came from a human donor who had recovered from COVID-19. The sequenced material came from CD4+ T cells from blood, cultured in vitro. This chain uses TRBV20-1 with TRBJ1-5; the D gene is possibly TRBD1 (5 bases). CDR3 nucleotides: TGCAGTGCTAGAGATTTGTCTGGCCAGGGTCATCAGCCCCAGCATTTT. It specifies CSARDLSGQGHQPQHF.